The source of this T cell receptor beta chain is a study of CD8 T cells in ankylosing spondylitis. Trimming at V came to 7 bases and at J to 2 bases, leaving 11 bases not matched to a gene. Germline V gene lookup returns CDR1 DFQATT and CDR2 SNEGSKA (reference sequence). The length of the CDR3 is 14 residues. Regarding the study as a whole: Ankylosing spondylitis blood appeared to carry a characteristic TCR beta motif of eight or nine highly homologous variants.

TCRdb reanalysed the 5' RACE reads using MiXCR and keeps one entry per CDR3 protein. The sample consists of hundreds of thousands of distinct CDR3 sequences, 25% to 30% of them appearing once. Details on this clonotype: What it binds is unknown.

The sequence derives from a male donor with ankylosing spondylitis. Sequenced material: blood, either unsorted or a sorted T cell fraction (not recorded which). This chain links TRBV20-1 with TRBJ2-7; TRBD1 matches 7 bases. In DNA form, the CDR3 reads TGCAGTGTACTGGGACAGACGGTTACCTACGAGCAGTACTTC. Amino acids: CSVLGQTVTYEQYF.